Following are 30 T cell receptor beta chains from one sample sequenced in a study of cytomegalovirus exposure and HLA in healthy donors. A multiplex PCR was run with 60 Vbeta primers and 13 Jbeta primers. Libraries were prepared by immunoSEQ multiplex PCR; TCRdb keeps only in-frame clonotypes and omits some of them. The repertoire table contains tens of thousands of clones. Sequenced input: PBMCs. Receptors originate from a woman aged 50 to 60 in good health and CMV-seropositive.

V usage is TRBV5-4 and J usage is TRBJ1-2; a weak D match, TRBD1 (5 bases). The CDR3 is 14 residues long. Germline assignment: CDR1 SGHNT and CDR2 YYREEE (reference sequence). The germline V and J ends were trimmed by 2 bases and 8 bases, with 16 bases remaining between them. The CDR3 here is CASSFGTLLMGYTF. For the CDR3, the DNA is TGTGCCAGCAGCTTCGGGACTCTCCTAATGGGCTACACCTTC.

V and J are TRBV7-9 and TRBJ1-3; D ambiguous. The CDR3 runs 16 residues. Per germline, CDR1 SEHNR and CDR2 FQNEAQ (reference sequence). Deletions cut 3 bases from V and 1 base from J, with 13 bases between. CDR3 protein: CASSFYPGASGNTIYF. The CDR3 DNA follows: TGTGCCAGCAGCTTTTATCCGGGTGCTTCTGGAAACACCATATATTTT.

This chain connects TRBV11-2 to TRBJ2-2; 12 nucleotides align to TRBD2. The trim removed 5 bases at V and 4 bases at J, leaving 5 bases unmatched. This CDR3 spans 16 amino acids. Germline V gene sequence: CDR1 SGHAT, CDR2 FQNNGV. This chain's CDR3 is CASSGRLAGATGELFF. Written as DNA, the CDR3 is TGTGCCAGCAGCGGAAGACTAGCGGGAGCCACCGGGGAGCTGTTTTTT. Full variable domain (outside the CDR3, taken from reference TRBV11-2 and TRBJ2-2): EAGVAQSPRYKIIEKRQSVAFWCNPISGHATLYWYQQILGQGPKLLIQFQNNGVVDDSQLPKDRFSAERLKGVDSTLKIQPAKLEDSAVYLCASSGRLAGATGELFFGEGSRLTVL.

V is TRBV7-9 and J is TRBJ2-7; 10 bases are shared with TRBD1. Germline values: CDR1 SEHNR, CDR2 FQNEAQ (reference sequence). CDR3 length: 14 residues. The V segment lost 5 bases and the J segment 2 bases; nucleotides outside the gene matches: 3. The CDR3 protein is CASSPGQGAYEQYF. The DNA of the CDR3 is TGTGCCAGCAGCCCTGGACAGGGGGCCTACGAGCAGTACTTC.

The chain carries TRBV7-2 and TRBJ2-7, with 8 bases lining up with TRBD2. V shed 0 bases and J 3 bases; nucleotides not matched to a gene: 4. The germline CDR1 and CDR2 sequences are SGHTA and FQGNSA. This CDR3 region has 15 residues. This chain's CDR3 is CASSLAPAGVYEQYF. The CDR3 region has the DNA TGTGCCAGCAGCTTAGCCCCAGCGGGGGTCTACGAGCAGTACTTC. Looking up the rest from reference TRBV7-2 and TRBJ2-7 gives the full variable domain: GAGVSQSPSNKVTEKGKDVELRCDPISGHTALYWYRQSLGQGLEFLIYFQGNSAPDKSGLPSDRFSAERTGGSVSTLTIQRTQQEDSAVYLCASSLAPAGVYEQYFGPGTRLTVT.

The chain links TRBV11-2 to TRBJ1-1; 9 bases agree with TRBD1. The CDR3 loop spans 16 amino acids. The germline CDR1 and CDR2 sequences are SGHAT and FQNNGV. Trimming cost V 7 bases and J 10 bases; bases outside gene matches: 19. CDR3 DNA: TGTGCCAGCACCTCCCCCCGGACAGGGGCCTTAGAGGGAGCTTTCTTT. This translates into CASTSPRTGALEGAFF.

J is TRBJ1-1 and V is TRBV5-1; D is ambiguous. Trimming removed 0 bases from V and 0 bases from J, with 9 bases in between. The CDR3 loop spans 15 amino acids. Germline V gene data show CDR1 as SGHRS and CDR2 as YFSETQ. The CDR3 sequence: CASSLAAGLNTEAFF. CDR3 nucleotide sequence: TGCGCCAGCAGCTTGGCCGCAGGATTGAACACTGAAGCTTTCTTT.

The chain uses TRBV20-1 and TRBJ1-5; D gene uncertain. V lost 5 bases to trimming and J lost 6 bases, with 8 bases between them. This CDR3 spans 11 amino acids. Germline values: CDR1 DFQATT, CDR2 SNEGSKA (reference sequence). Written as DNA, the CDR3 is TGCAGTGCTGGCGGATCTCAGCCCCAGCATTTT. Translation: CSAGGSQPQHF.

J is TRBJ2-5 and V is TRBV27; 9 nucleotides line up with TRBD1. The J call is doubtful: the DNA matches TRBJ2-7 better. This CDR3 is 15 amino acids long. The germline gives CDR1 MNHEY, CDR2 SMNVEV (reference sequence). The CDR3 loop reads CASSFIDRGADEQYF. In DNA, the CDR3 is TGTGCCAGCAGTTTTATAGACAGGGGGGCGGACGAGCAGTACTTC.

The chain recombines TRBV5-6 with TRBJ1-4; no reliable D call. CDR1 is SGHDT, CDR2 YYEEEE, per germline. V lost 6 bases to trimming and J lost 8 bases, with 17 bases between them. The CDR3 sequence is 14 residues long. The CDR3 bases are TGTGCCAGCATCTCGACGGGAGGAGGGGAAAAACTGTTTTTT. It is translated as CASISTGGGEKLFF. Looking up the rest from reference TRBV5-6 and TRBJ1-4 gives the full variable domain: DAGVTQSPTHLIKTRGQQVTLRCSPKSGHDTVSWYQQALGQGPQFIFQYYEEEERQRGNFPDRFSGHQFPNYSSELNVNALLLGDSALYLCASISTGGGEKLFFGSGTQLSVL.

V and J are TRBV28 and TRBJ2-7; no clear D gene. The CDR3 extends over 12 amino acids. Germline values: CDR1 MDHEN, CDR2 SYDVKM. Trimming pared 6 bases from V and 3 bases from J, leaving 9 bases between. The CDR3: CASSFTLYEQYF. Written as DNA, the CDR3 is TGTGCCAGCAGCTTCACTCTCTACGAGCAGTACTTC. Full variable domain (rest looked up from reference TRBV28 and TRBJ2-7): DVKVTQSSRYLVKRTGEKVFLECVQDMDHENMFWYRQDPGLGLRLIYFSYDVKMKEKGDIPEGYSVSREKKERFSLILESASTNQTSMYLCASSFTLYEQYFGPGTRLTVT.

The chain is built from TRBV13 and TRBJ2-1, with D unresolved. This CDR3 has 15 residues. CDR1 and CDR2 from the germline V gene are PRHDT and FYEKMQ (reference sequence). V was cut by 5 bases and J by 5 bases, with 16 bases left in between. CDR3 in amino acids: CASSLYLASDNEQFF. The CDR3 nucleotides are TGTGCCAGCAGCCTATACCTCGCGAGTGACAATGAGCAGTTCTTC.

The chain links TRBV6-1 to TRBJ2-1, with 8 nucleotides matching TRBD2. This CDR3 spans 15 amino acids. V was pared by 5 bases and J by 2 bases, with 5 bases of the junction left unmatched. CDR1 MNHNS and CDR2 SASEGT come from the germline V gene. This chain's CDR3 is CASSPGGRTYNEQFF. CDR3 DNA: TGTGCCAGCAGTCCGGGAGGGAGAACCTACAATGAGCAGTTCTTC.

The chain joins TRBV5-6 to TRBJ1-5; D call uncertain. Germline V gives CDR1 SGHDT, CDR2 YYEEEE. Trimming cost V 0 bases and J 3 bases, with 7 bases left between them. The CDR3 loop spans 14 amino acids. CDR3 amino acids: CASSLGRYNQPQHF. CDR3 sequence (DNA): TGTGCCAGCAGCTTGGGCAGATACAATCAGCCCCAGCATTTT.

The J gene is TRBJ2-4, the V gene TRBV19; D might be TRBD1 (5 bases). The CDR3 spans 18 residues. Germline V gene sequence: CDR1 LNHDA, CDR2 SQIVND (reference sequence). Deletions cut 5 bases from V and 0 bases from J, with 20 bases between. As DNA, the CDR3 is TGTGCCAGTAGTGGCGACAGTACCCGAGCGATAGCCAAAAACATTCAGTACTTC. Translation: CASSGDSTRAIAKNIQYF.

The genes are TRBV9 and TRBJ2-5, with D perhaps matching TRBD2 (5 bases). The closer fit of TRBJ2-7 to the DNA end suggests the J call may be wrong. Germline V gene lookup returns CDR1 SGDLS and CDR2 YYNGEE. The CDR3 loop spans 15 amino acids. The CDR3 is CASSVGERSSYEQYF. The CDR3 region has the DNA TGTGCCAGCAGCGTAGGGGAGCGAAGCTCCTACGAGCAGTACTTC.

The chain couples TRBV28 to TRBJ2-7; D is unclear. CDR3 size: 12 residues. In germline, CDR1 is MDHEN, CDR2 SYDVKM. V was shortened by 2 bases and J by 3 bases, with 5 bases between the two germline ends. The CDR3, as DNA: TGTGCCAGCAGTTTACTGTTCTACGAGCAGTACTTC. This sequence encodes CASSLLFYEQYF.

The gene calls are TRBV6-1 and TRBJ2-7, with a possible D match to TRBD2 (6 bases). V was shortened by 9 bases and J by 5 bases, with 17 bases between the two germline ends. The CDR3 totals 13 residues. CDR1 is MNHNS and CDR2 is SASEGT in the germline V gene. For the CDR3, the DNA is TGTGCCAGTAGCGGACACAACCTAGACGAGCAGTACTTC. This translates into CASSGHNLDEQYF.

This sequence joins TRBV29-1 and TRBJ2-7, with TRBD1 matching over 9 bases. The CDR3 loop spans 13 amino acids. Germline loops: CDR1 SQVTM, CDR2 ANQGSEA. The ends lost 6 bases at V and 2 bases at J; junction bases unmatched: 5. The CDR3: CSVRTGATYEQYF. CDR3 sequence (DNA): TGCAGCGTCCGGACAGGGGCCACCTACGAGCAGTACTTC.

The chain is built from TRBV6-5 and TRBJ1-5; TRBD1 aligns across 8 bases. This CDR3 comprises 13 residues. From germline, CDR1 is MNHEY and CDR2 SVGAGI. With 6 bases clipped from V and 6 bases from J, the junction kept 4 bases outside the gene matches. CDR3 amino acids: CASRDRVGQPQHF. In DNA form, the CDR3 reads TGTGCCAGCAGGGACAGGGTCGGTCAGCCCCAGCATTTT.

This rearrangement joins TRBV9 to TRBJ2-5; D is unclear. CDR3 length: 15 residues. Germline V gene data show CDR1 as SGDLS and CDR2 as YYNGEE. Trimming took off 0 bases at V and 1 base at J, with 10 bases between the two ends. The CDR3 DNA follows: TGTGCCAGCAGCGTAGGAGCTAGTACCCAAGAGACCCAGTACTTC. Amino acids: CASSVGASTQETQYF.

The J gene is TRBJ2-5, the V gene TRBV6-1; possible D gene TRBD1, 5 bases. The V end was cut by 2 bases, the J end by 9 bases, with 22 bases between. The CDR3 covers 16 residues. The germline gives CDR1 MNHNS, CDR2 SASEGT. The CDR3 DNA sequence: TGTGCCAGCAGTGAATGGTCCGCAGGGCCAGGACCGGCCCAGTACTTC. Translating gives CASSEWSAGPGPAQYF.

The chain carries TRBV4-2 and TRBJ1-1; 11 bases agree with TRBD1. The CDR3 length is 16 residues. Trimming removed 1 base from V and 7 bases from J; junction bases left unmatched: 8. Germline V gene lookup returns CDR1 LGHNA and CDR2 YNFKEQ. CDR3 in amino acids: CASSQAEDRGQGEAFF. CDR3 DNA sequence: TGTGCCAGCAGCCAAGCCGAGGACAGGGGGCAAGGTGAAGCTTTCTTT.

The chain employs TRBV6-1 and TRBJ2-4, with 8 bases fitting TRBD1. Germline loops: CDR1 MNHNS, CDR2 SASEGT. V shed 6 bases and J 1 base; nucleotides not matched to a gene: 5. This CDR3 has 15 amino acids. The CDR3 nucleotides are TGTGCCAGCAGGCAGGGGGCAGTGGCCAAAAACATTCAGTACTTC. Translated, it gives CASRQGAVAKNIQYF.

The V call is TRBV30, the J call TRBJ2-5; the match to TRBD1 covers 10 bases. This CDR3 spans 15 amino acids. After removal of 3 bases from V and 2 bases from J, the junction contained 6 bases not matched to a gene. Germline lookup yields CDR1 GTSNPN and CDR2 SVGIG (reference sequence). CDR3 protein: CAWRPGTGVQETQYF. The CDR3 DNA reads TGTGCCTGGAGGCCCGGGACAGGGGTACAAGAGACCCAGTACTTC.

This chain uses TRBV19 with TRBJ2-3; 9 bases agree with TRBD2. The CDR3 totals 18 residues. V lost 3 bases to trimming and J lost 6 bases; unmatched junction nucleotides: 16. Germline assignment: CDR1 LNHDA and CDR2 SQIVND (reference sequence). DNA for the CDR3: TGTGCCAGTAGTATGGCTAGCGGGAACCCTCTCGATCGGGATACGCAGTATTTT. Residues: CASSMASGNPLDRDTQYF. Variable domain in full (rest from reference TRBV19 and TRBJ2-3): DGGITQSPKYLFRKEGQNVTLSCEQNLNHDAMYWYRQDPGQGLRLIYYSQIVNDFQKGDIAEGYSVSREKKESFPLTVTSAQKNPTAFYLCASSMASGNPLDRDTQYFGPGTRLTVL.

The V call is TRBV7-2, the J call TRBJ1-1; D remains ambiguous. Trimming shortened V by 0 bases and J by 0 bases, and 8 bases separated the two germline ends. The CDR3 runs to 15 residues. Looked up from germline, CDR1 is SGHTA and CDR2 is FQGNSA. CDR3 region: CASSLAQAMNTEAFF. In DNA form, the CDR3 reads TGTGCCAGCAGCTTAGCGCAGGCTATGAACACTGAAGCTTTCTTT.

V and J are TRBV6-1 and TRBJ1-2; maybe TRBD1 (6 bases). V was cut by 1 base and J by 0 bases, with 12 bases left in between. CDR3 length: 16 amino acids. Germline CDR1 reads MNHNS; CDR2 reads SASEGT. CDR3 DNA: TGTGCCAGCAGTGAAGACAGGGAGACAGCTAACTATGGCTACACCTTC. This encodes CASSEDRETANYGYTF.

V gene TRBV7-9 combines with J gene TRBJ2-2; D is unresolved. Trimming removed 2 bases at V and 2 bases at J, with 9 bases between. The CDR3 is 15 residues long. Germline V gene sequence: CDR1 SEHNR, CDR2 FQNEAQ (reference sequence). The CDR3 loop is CASSLSEVNTGELFF. In DNA form, the CDR3 reads TGTGCCAGCAGCTTATCCGAGGTTAACACCGGGGAGCTGTTTTTT.

V gene TRBV30 combines with J gene TRBJ1-3; 9 bases line up with TRBD1. The CDR3 contains 14 residues. V was clipped by 3 bases and J by 12 bases; unmatched bases: 12. Germline V gene lookup returns CDR1 GTSNPN and CDR2 SVGIG (reference sequence). In DNA, the CDR3 is TGTGCCTGGAGGGCGGGACAGGGTTCTGTTGGCATATATTTT. This sequence encodes CAWRAGQGSVGIYF.